Presented here are 2 T cell receptor beta chains from one specimen sequenced in a study of blood T cell repertoires in COVID-19. Using immunoSEQ multiplex PCR, the repertoire was profiled, and TCRdb retains in-frame clones only, with some absent. The sample contains about 230,000 clones, around 84% of which appear only once. The sequencing input was peripheral blood. These receptors were taken from a man in his fifties with COVID-19, enrolled during active disease.

The J gene is TRBJ2-3, the V gene TRBV6-5; D is undetermined. V was cut by 7 bases and J by 0 bases, with 14 bases left in between. CDR3 length equals 15 residues. CDR1 and CDR2 (germline): MNHEY, SVGAGI. This CDR3 is CASIGRPPSTDTQYF. The DNA of the CDR3 is TGTGCCAGCATCGGTCGTCCACCTAGCACAGATACGCAGTATTTT.

V gene TRBV7-3 combines with J gene TRBJ2-1; 9 nucleotides agree with TRBD1. The ends lost 5 bases at V and 9 bases at J; junction bases unmatched: 8. Germline CDR1 SGHTA, CDR2 FQGTGA. The CDR3 length is 14 residues. The chain's CDR3 is CASSPGQGLREQFF. CDR3 DNA sequence: TGTGCCAGCAGCCCGGGACAGGGATTACGTGAGCAGTTCTTC.